This T cell receptor (beta chain) was found in a study of blood T cell repertoires in COVID-19. Study as a whole: Donors in the United States, Italy and Spain gave samples during acute or convalescent COVID-19.

The germline V gene has CDR1 LGHDT and CDR2 YNNKEL (reference sequence). This CDR3 has 15 residues. The V end was cut by 3 bases, the J end by 2 bases, with 10 bases between. Libraries were prepared by immunoSEQ multiplex PCR; TCRdb keeps only in-frame clonotypes and omits some of them. Of over 130,000 clones in the sample, 60% to 85% were seen once. Sequenced material: peripheral blood. The chain joins TRBV3-1 (or the pseudogene TRBV3-2) to TRBJ2-2; a possible D gene is TRBD2 (6 bases). The sequence was obtained from a man aged 45-60 years with acute or convalescent COVID-19. DNA of the CDR3: TGTGCCAGCAGCCAGGCCGGGACTAACACCGGGGAGCTGTTTTTT. Translated, it gives CASSQAGTNTGELFF.